The entry below describes one T cell receptor (beta chain). Its target is not known. The CDR3 loop spans 17 amino acids. V lost 4 bases and J 0 bases, leaving 13 bases between the germline ends. Germline loops: CDR1 SGHVS, CDR2 FQNEAQ. The sample belongs to a study of T-cell memory formation after mild COVID-19. Whole-study findings and limits: Prior to infection, memory already included some responding clones, suggesting cross-reactive memory joined. Clones that contracted from day 15 to 85 were balanced CD4/CD8, while later expanders leaned CD4+.

One entry per CDR3 protein, called by TCRdb with MiXCR from the 5' RACE reads. The sample records around 200,000 distinct CDR3 sequences, less than 20% being singletons. V is TRBV7-8 and J is TRBJ2-6; TRBD2 might be the D (6 bases). Sequencing was done on a sample of PBMCs or a T cell subset sorted from them (not recorded which). The source is a man aged 18 to 35 who had mild COVID-19 (a few samples of this study predate the infection). Cell type and time point are not known. CDR3 residues: CASSSLRGVSGANVLTF. The CDR3 DNA reads as TGTGCCAGCAGCTCGTTGCGCGGGGTCTCTGGGGCCAACGTCCTGACTTTC.